The clone carrying this TCR beta chain was found many times. Its antigen remains unidentified. The authors ran a second PCR of about 7 to 11 cycles using a sample-barcoded 5' primer and a J-beta primer mix. TCRdb independently ran MiXCR on the 5' RACE reads; one entry per CDR3 protein. The data show about 640,000 distinct CDR3 sequences, 25% to 35% seen once. This record belongs to a study of blood T cells in healthy people across ages. Study results and caveats: Aged donors had fewer naive CD4+ cells and lower diversity than long-lived donors. With unsorted PBMCs, a conclusive comparison of naive versus antigen-experienced cells was not possible.

Per germline, CDR1 SGHAT and CDR2 FQNNGV. V trimming: 0 bases; J trimming: 7 bases; junction bases outside the gene matches: 9. The CDR3 length is 16 residues. Isolated per sample were at least 7 million PBMCs. The sample consisted of blood. This sequence was found in an elderly woman in good health. This sequence joins TRBV11-2 and TRBJ2-7, with TRBD1 matching 10 bases. Written as DNA, the CDR3 is TGTGCCAGCAGCTTAGATCAAGGGACAGGGGTGAGAGAGCAGTACTTC. Translated, it gives CASSLDQGTGVREQYF.